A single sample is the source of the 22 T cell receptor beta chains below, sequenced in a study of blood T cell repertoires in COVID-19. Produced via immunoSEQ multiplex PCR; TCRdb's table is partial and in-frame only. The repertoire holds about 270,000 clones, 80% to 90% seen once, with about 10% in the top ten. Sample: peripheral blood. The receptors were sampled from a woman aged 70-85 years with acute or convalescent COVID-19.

CDR3 region: CASSQEGPRLANGELFF. CDR3 nucleotides: TGCGCCAGCAGCCAAGAGGGGCCCCGACTAGCGAACGGGGAGCTGTTTTTT. The rearrangement uses TRBV4-1 and TRBJ2-2, with 8 bases matching TRBD2. CDR3 length: 17 amino acids. The germline V gene encodes CDR1 MGHRA and CDR2 YSYEKL. V shed 0 bases and J 7 bases; nucleotides not matched to a gene: 10.

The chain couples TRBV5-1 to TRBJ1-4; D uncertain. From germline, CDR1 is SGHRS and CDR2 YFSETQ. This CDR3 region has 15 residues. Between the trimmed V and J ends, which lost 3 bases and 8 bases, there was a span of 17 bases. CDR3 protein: CASSWGGQVQEKLFF. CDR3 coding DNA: TGCGCCAGCAGCTGGGGAGGGCAGGTACAGGAAAAACTGTTTTTT.

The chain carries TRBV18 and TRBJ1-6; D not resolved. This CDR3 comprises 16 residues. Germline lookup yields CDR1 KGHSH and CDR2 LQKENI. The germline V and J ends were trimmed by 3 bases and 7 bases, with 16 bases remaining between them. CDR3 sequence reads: CASSPTAGVLNSPLHF. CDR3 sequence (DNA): TGTGCCAGCTCACCGACGGCGGGAGTCTTAAATTCACCCCTCCACTTT. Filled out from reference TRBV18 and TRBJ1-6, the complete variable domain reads NAGVMQNPRHLVRRRGQEARLRCSPMKGHSHVYWYRQLPEEGLKFMVYLQKENIIDESGMPKERFSAEFPKEGPSILRIQQVVRGDSAAYFCASSPTAGVLNSPLHFGNGTRLTVT.

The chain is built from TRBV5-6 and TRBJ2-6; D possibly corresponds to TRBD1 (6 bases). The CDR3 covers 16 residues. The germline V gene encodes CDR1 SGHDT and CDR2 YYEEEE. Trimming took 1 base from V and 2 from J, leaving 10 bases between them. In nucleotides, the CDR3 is TGTGCCAGCAGCTTGAGGGGGATAGCTGGGGCCAACGTCCTGACTTTC. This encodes CASSLRGIAGANVLTF.

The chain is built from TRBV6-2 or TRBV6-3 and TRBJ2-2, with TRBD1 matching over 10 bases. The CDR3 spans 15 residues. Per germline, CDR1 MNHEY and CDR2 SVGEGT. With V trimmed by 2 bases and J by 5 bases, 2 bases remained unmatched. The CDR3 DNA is TGTGCCAGCAGTTACGGGACAGGGGATACCGGGGAGCTGTTTTTT. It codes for CASSYGTGDTGELFF.

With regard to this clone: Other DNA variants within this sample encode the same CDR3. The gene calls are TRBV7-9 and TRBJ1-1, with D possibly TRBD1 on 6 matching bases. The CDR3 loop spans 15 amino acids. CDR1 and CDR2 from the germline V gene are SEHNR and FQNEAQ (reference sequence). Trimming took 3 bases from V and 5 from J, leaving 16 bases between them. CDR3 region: CASSLGAGLRTEAFF. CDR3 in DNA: TGTGCCAGCAGCTTGGGGGCCGGTTTGAGGACTGAAGCTTTCTTT.

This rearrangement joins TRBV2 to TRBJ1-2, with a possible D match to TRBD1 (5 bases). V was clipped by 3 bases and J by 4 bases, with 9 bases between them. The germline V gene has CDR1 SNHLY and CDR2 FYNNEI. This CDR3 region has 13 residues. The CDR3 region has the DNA TGTGCCAGCAGTGATCAGGGATTCTATGGCTACACCTTC. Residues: CASSDQGFYGYTF.

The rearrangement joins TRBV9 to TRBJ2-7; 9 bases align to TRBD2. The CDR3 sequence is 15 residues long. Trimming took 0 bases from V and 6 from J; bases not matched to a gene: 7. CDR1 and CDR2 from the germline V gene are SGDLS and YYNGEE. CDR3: CASSVELAGIGEQYF. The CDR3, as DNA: TGTGCCAGCAGCGTAGAGCTAGCGGGGATTGGCGAGCAGTACTTC.

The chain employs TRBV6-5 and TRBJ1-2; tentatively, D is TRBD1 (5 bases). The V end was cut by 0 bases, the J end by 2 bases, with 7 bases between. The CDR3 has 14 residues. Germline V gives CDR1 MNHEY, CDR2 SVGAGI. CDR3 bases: TGTGCCAGCAGTTACTCGAAGGGGAACTATGGCTACACCTTC. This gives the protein CASSYSKGNYGYTF.

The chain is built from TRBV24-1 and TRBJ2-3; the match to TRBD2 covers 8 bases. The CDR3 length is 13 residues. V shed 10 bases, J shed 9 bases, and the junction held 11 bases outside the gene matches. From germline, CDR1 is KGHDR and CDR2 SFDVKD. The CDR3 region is CATQAGAAGTQYF. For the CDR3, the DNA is TGTGCCACTCAAGCGGGGGCAGCAGGGACGCAGTATTTT.

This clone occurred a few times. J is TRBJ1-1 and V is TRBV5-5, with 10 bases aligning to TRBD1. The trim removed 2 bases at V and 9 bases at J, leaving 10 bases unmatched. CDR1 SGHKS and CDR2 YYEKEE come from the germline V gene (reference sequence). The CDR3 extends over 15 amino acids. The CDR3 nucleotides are TGTGCCAGCAGCTTAAACGGTCCGGGACAGGGGAAAGCTTTCTTT. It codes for CASSLNGPGQGKAFF.

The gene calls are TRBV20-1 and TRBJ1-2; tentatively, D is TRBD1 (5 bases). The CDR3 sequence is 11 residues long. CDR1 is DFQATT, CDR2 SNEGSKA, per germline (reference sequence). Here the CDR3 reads CSPRAGHGYTF. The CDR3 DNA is TGCAGCCCCCGCGCGGGGCATGGCTACACCTTC.

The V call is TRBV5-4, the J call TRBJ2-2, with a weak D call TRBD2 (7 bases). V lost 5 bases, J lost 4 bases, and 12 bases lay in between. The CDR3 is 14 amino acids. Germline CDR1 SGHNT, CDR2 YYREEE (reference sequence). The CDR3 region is CASRREGGTGELFF. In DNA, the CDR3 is TGTGCCAGCAGGAGGGAGGGGGGCACCGGGGAGCTGTTTTTT.

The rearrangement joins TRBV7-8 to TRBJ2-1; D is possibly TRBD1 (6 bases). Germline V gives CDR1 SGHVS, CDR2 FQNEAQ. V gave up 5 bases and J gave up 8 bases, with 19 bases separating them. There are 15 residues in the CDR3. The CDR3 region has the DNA TGTGCCAGCAGCCCCACCGGTCAGGGGACCGATGAGCAGTTCTTC. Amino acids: CASSPTGQGTDEQFF.

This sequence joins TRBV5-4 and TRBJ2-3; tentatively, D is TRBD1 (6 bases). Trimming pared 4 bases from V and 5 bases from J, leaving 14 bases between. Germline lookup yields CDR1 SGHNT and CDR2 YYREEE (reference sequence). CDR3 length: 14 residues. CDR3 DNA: TGTGCCAGCAGCGTCAAACAGGGTGGAGATACGCAGTATTTT. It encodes CASSVKQGGDTQYF.

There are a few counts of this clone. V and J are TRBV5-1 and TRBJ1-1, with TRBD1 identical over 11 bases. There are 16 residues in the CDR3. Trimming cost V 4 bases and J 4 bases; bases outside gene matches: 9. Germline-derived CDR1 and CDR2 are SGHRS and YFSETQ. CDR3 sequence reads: CASSDGQGARGTEAFF. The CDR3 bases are TGCGCCAGCAGCGACGGACAGGGGGCGCGGGGCACTGAAGCTTTCTTT.

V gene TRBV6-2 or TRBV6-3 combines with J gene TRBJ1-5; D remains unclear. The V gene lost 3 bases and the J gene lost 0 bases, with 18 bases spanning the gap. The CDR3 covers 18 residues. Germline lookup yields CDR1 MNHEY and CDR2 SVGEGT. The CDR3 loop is CASSYSPRRGGSNQPQHF. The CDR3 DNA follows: TGTGCCAGCAGTTATTCCCCTCGCCGGGGAGGTAGCAATCAGCCCCAGCATTTT.

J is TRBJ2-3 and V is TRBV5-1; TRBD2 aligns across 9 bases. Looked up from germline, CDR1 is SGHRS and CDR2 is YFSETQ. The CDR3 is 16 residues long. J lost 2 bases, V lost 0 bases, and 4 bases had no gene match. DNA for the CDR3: TGCGCCAGCAGCTTGGGGGGGACTAGCAACACAGATACGCAGTATTTT. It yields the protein CASSLGGTSNTDTQYF. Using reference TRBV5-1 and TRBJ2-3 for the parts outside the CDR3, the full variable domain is KAGVTQTPRYLIKTRGQQVTLSCSPISGHRSVSWYQQTPGQGLQFLFEYFSETQRNKGNFPGRFSGRQFSNSRSEMNVSTLELGDSALYLCASSLGGTSNTDTQYFGPGTRLTVL.

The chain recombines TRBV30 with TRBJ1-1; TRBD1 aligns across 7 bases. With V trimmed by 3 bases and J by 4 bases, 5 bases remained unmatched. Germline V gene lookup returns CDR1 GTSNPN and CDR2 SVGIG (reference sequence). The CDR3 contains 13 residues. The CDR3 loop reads CAWSRDRSTEAFF. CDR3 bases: TGTGCCTGGAGCCGGGACAGATCCACTGAAGCTTTCTTT.

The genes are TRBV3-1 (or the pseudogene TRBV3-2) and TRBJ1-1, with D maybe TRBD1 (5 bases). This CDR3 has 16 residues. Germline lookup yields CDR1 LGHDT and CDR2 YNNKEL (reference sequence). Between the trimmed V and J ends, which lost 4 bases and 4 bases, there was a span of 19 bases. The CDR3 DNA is TGTGCCAGCAGCCCTTTACAGGTAGCGGTTTCCACTGAAGCTTTCTTT. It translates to CASSPLQVAVSTEAFF.

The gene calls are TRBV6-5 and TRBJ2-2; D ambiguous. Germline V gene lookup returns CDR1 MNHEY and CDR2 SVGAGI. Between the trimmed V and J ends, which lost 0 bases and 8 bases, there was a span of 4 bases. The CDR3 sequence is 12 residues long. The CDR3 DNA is TGTGCCAGCAGTTACTCGAGGGGGGAGCTGTTTTTT. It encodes CASSYSRGELFF.

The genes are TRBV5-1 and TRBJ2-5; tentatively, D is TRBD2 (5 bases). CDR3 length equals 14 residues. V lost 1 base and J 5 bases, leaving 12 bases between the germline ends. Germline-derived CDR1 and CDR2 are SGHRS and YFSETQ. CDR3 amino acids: CASSLTEGRETQYF. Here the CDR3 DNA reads TGCGCCAGCAGCTTGACTGAGGGCAGGGAGACCCAGTACTTC. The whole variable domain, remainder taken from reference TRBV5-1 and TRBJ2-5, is KAGVTQTPRYLIKTRGQQVTLSCSPISGHRSVSWYQQTPGQGLQFLFEYFSETQRNKGNFPGRFSGRQFSNSRSEMNVSTLELGDSALYLCASSLTEGRETQYFGPGTRLLVL.